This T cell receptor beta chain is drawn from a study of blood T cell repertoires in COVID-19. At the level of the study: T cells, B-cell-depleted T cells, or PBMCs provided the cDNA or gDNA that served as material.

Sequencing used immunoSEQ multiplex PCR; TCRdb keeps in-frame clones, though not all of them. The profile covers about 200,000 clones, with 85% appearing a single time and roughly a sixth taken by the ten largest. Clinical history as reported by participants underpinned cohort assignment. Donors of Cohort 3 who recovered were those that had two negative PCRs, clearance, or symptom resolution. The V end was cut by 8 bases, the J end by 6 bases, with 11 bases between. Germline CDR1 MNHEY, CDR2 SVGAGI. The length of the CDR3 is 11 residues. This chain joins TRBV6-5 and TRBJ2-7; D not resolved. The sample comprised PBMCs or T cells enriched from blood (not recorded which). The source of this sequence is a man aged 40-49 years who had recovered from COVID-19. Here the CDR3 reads CASYSPGEQYF. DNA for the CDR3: TGTGCCAGCTATTCTCCGGGCGAGCAGTACTTC.